This T cell receptor beta chain originates from a study of cytomegalovirus exposure and HLA in healthy donors (dated by TCRdb to 2016 to 2017). Some background on the complete study: In an earlier analysis of 450 to 750 of the donors, 276 Gb of sequence data and approximately 120 million unique TCR beta sequences from approximately 180 million T cells were reported. About 280 gigabases of sequencing data and 75 million to 85 million unique TCR sequences made up an early release that covered about 640 HLA-typed donors. Among the approximately 400 genotyped donors, around 79% belonged to the genetic ancestry cluster associated with self-reported Caucasian donors. The study was designed to test whether signatures of past pathogen exposure could be identified by cataloging public T cell receptors. Using immunosequencing, the study profiled T cell repertoires from around 680 subjects and related those repertoires to cytomegalovirus serostatus. In addition to the first cohort of roughly 670 subjects, a separate validation cohort of approximately 130 different subjects was used. High-throughput TCR immunosequencing, statistical association of individual TCRs with disease status, and machine learning were combined to predict cytomegalovirus infection status. To study patterns of TCR occurrence, a later analysis re-analyzed previously published TCR beta repertoires from 666 donors and added high-resolution HLA genotyping. In the later analysis, no new phenotypic data were used to find candidate immune exposures; instead, reliance was placed on TCR beta sequences and their occurrence across donors. An earlier analysis of around 580 of the donors used high-throughput TCR beta sequencing to judge whether each TCR beta V gene segment behaved as functional or pseudogenic. Donor age, sex, ethnicity and CMV serostatus were compiled alongside the repertoire data. In a later genetic analysis, genome-wide SNP genotypes for about 55% of the roughly 670 donors were used, and that subset was treated as a discovery cohort. Every repertoire in the discovery cohort had been generated on one and the same sequencing platform. HLA typing covered class I and class II loci at four-digit resolution. Typing coverage differed by locus: A, B, C, DRB1 and DQB1 were typed in roughly 629-630 donors, DQA1 in around 500, DPA1 in around 580, and DPB1 in 400 to 480. Four to six DR-DQ haplotypes were handled as single units for association and clustering, since linkage in the cohort was strong. On average, 235,054 unique TCR beta nucleotide sequences were sequenced per donor among some 420 genotyped donors of the cohort, with roughly a sixth of those sequences being non-productive. The full study reports these points: Specific HLA alleles were associated with 15,000 to 20,000 TCR beta sequences at a false discovery rate of 0.05 in a later analysis. A cluster of highly shared sequence variants was judged likely to be a technical artifact of the sequencing pipeline. The classifier was reported to diagnose cytomegalovirus status with high specificity and sensitivity in both the original cohort and the validation cohort. Compared with the roughly 700-donor mean, donors in an Asian-associated ancestry cluster had fewer N-insertions in productive TCRs, according to a later genetic analysis. V-gene and J-gene trimming of TCR beta chains was associated with a missense DCLRE1C variant in a later genetic analysis, and the association was replicated in an independent cohort. CMV serostatus was the only immune exposure information available for the cohort. Sequencing depth was assumed to be roughly uniform across donors in the presence/absence analyses, though that assumption may not hold. This cohort had only TCR beta chains sequenced, and the lack of alpha or paired-chain data limited which features could be detected. A later analysis found that HLA-associated TCR beta chains were more clonally expanded and had lower generation probabilities than equally common non-associated chains. Three of the identified cytomegalovirus-associated TCR beta chains were confirmed in vitro to be specific for cytomegalovirus antigens. Linkage disequilibrium might explain the correlated functional status among segregating V segments, but an unknown experimental factor could not be ruled out. In an earlier analysis of some 500 of the donors, most TCR beta V segments appeared in productive rearrangements about 87% or about 30% of the time, broadly matching IMGT annotations. A further reported finding was that TCR beta sequences accurately predicted the HLA-A and HLA-B alleles for most subjects in the first cohort. According to a later analysis, most CMV-associated TCR beta chains appeared to be HLA-restricted, and the HLA associations seemed to be driven largely by CMV exposure. When HLA alleles, especially DR and DQ, strongly co-occurred, attributing TCR associations to individual alleles was difficult. According to a later analysis, parvovirus B19, influenza, CMV and Epstein-Barr virus appeared linked to several top co-occurrence clusters. Because the 87-base-pair reads could not distinguish some IMGT-functional V segments, including TRBV6-2 and TRBV6-3, those segments were excluded. Because counts were too low, roughly 18 rarely observed V segments, including chromosome 9 orphons, were left out of the earlier analysis of 500 to 750 of the donors. The authors suggested that the approach could potentially be extended to other disease states and immunological phenotypes. Because HLA typing was unavailable for some donors at each locus, only the typed subset was used in association tests. The study gave a list of about 150 TCR beta chains associated with cytomegalovirus. According to a later analysis, TCR association rates differed among HLA loci, with DRB1 alleles showing the most associated TCRs and HLA-C alleles showing the fewest. Most TCR sequences were observed very rarely across donors, whereas some public TCRs were present in many individuals.

Its CDR3 holds 13 amino acids, cysteine through phenylalanine. Only CDR3 DNA is held: 39 bases, read in frame from base 1. Via the germline V gene, CDR1 is SGHTA and CDR2 FQGNSA. Unmatched junction bases come to 8, with V trimmed by 5 bases and J by 12 bases. The cohort consisted of more than 650 healthy bone marrow donors. All cohort members were sampled while nominally healthy, although unrecorded immune exposures were likely present. The donor tested CMV seropositive and was one of the 289 seropositive cohort members. Each donor provided a peripheral blood sample, and peripheral blood mononuclear cells were used for TCR beta sequencing. The Qiagen DNeasy Blood Extraction Kit was used to extract genomic DNA from the blood cell samples. As for this clone: There is no known antigen for this receptor. Nothing much larger sits one base from this clone, and base qualities are not available.

Library method: the immunoSEQ multiplex PCR assay. A mixture of 60 forward primers for TCR Vbeta segments and 13 reverse primers for TCR Jbeta segments was used in the multiplex PCR. The CDR3 region of rearranged TCR beta genes was amplified from genomic DNA by a multiplex PCR assay. The amplified TCR beta libraries were sequenced on the Illumina HiSeq System as 87-base-pair reads. Regarding the original processing steps: In a later analysis, tens of millions of unique TCR beta chains were counted across the 650 to 750 repertoires, and around 10 million of these chains were shared by at least two donors. To remove PCR and sequencing errors, raw reads were error-corrected and collapsed into unique sequences using a nearest-neighbor algorithm that merged closely related sequences. Alignment of CDR3 sequences to IMGT reference sequences was used to assign V, D and J gene segments. Each retained sequence needed at least a six-nucleotide match to both a V gene segment and a J gene segment. Rearrangements were called productive when the CDR3 lacked stop codons and stayed in frame with V and J; all others were non-productive. Following IMGT convention, CDR3 was defined as the stretch from the second conserved V-encoded cysteine up to the conserved J-encoded phenylalanine. Sequences without an unambiguous match to a single V gene segment were excluded from the earlier analysis of a few hundred of the donors. In an earlier analysis of some 590 of the donors, a V segment was called functional when productive rearrangements were above 56.7%, and segregating when the standard deviation between donors exceeded 5%. A statistical classification framework was built for diagnosing cytomegalovirus status from the catalog of TCR beta chain sequences. In a later analysis, TCR nucleotide sequences were compared against IMGT/GENE-DB human TR gene sequences so that V and J genes could be assigned. Using the TCRdist pipeline, a later analysis assigned CDR3 sequences along with most-parsimonious VDJ recombination scenarios. A later analysis defined each TCR beta chain by its CDR3 amino acid sequence plus V-gene family, and excluded reads lacking a unique V-gene family. To address suspected cross-contamination and a sequencing artifact, a later analysis removed several hundred highly shared, low-generation-probability nucleotide sequences. In a later analysis, a clonal expansion index for each public chain was calculated from normalized within-repertoire ranks of inferred template counts. In a later analysis, generation probabilities were computed with a VDJ recombination model fitted to out-of-frame rearrangements, and the resulting probabilities were checked against IGoR. In a later analysis, hypergeometric tests were used to score TCR-TCR, TCR-HLA and TCR-CMV co-occurrence, with a repertoire-size bias correction applied to TCR pairs. A later analysis estimated false discovery rates by permuting HLA or CMV assignments 20 times. In a later analysis, co-occurring TCRs were grouped using DBSCAN, with TCRdist sequence similarity added in when clustering inside HLA-allele-positive subsets. Repertoires with fewer than 30,000 or more than 120,000 public chains were left out of co-occurrence clustering, as were five repertoires with anomalous nucleotide sharing. Entries here come from immuneACCESS through TCRdb and include only in-frame sequences with V and J called. Some clones fail to appear in such tables; in the studies checked, an unresolved V gene covers under half of the shortfall, and the cause of the remainder is unknown. The V and J calls and the clone size are those of that table, but D and trimming were determined from the DNA. Counted in this sample were roughly 100,000 clones; almost 80% of them appeared once. The ten biggest clones cover approximately 4.3% of the sample.

The TCR comes from a man aged 45-65 years in good health and CMV-seropositive. The chain links TRBV7-2 with TRBJ1-5; 9 nucleotides in the junction match TRBD1. Sequences were obtained from PBMCs. In nucleotide form, the sequence is TGTGCCAGCAGCGGGCCGGGACAGGGTCTCCAGCATTTT. Its coded protein is CASSGPGQGLQHF.